This TCR beta chain was documented in a study of T cells after yellow fever vaccination. The CDR3 totals 15 residues. Trimming removed 7 bases from V and 4 bases from J, with 14 bases in between. Germline CDR1 is MDHEN and CDR2 is SYDVKM. This clonotype has ten or more counts. Its antigen is unknown. Points from the study as a whole: It was a weaker secondary response, yet one that peaked faster, at day 5 versus 15. Most primary-vaccination clones recurred post-booster (roughly 97% CD4, just over 85% CD8).

A process of 5'RACE template switching, which added a universal primer site and UMIs, was used to make TCR cDNA. TCRdb re-analysed the 5' RACE reads in MiXCR, keeping a single row per CDR3 protein. The sample records about 400,000 distinct CDR3 sequences, over 5% being singletons. The clonotype comes from a man in his thirties or forties who received the YFV17D yellow fever vaccine. The input for sequencing was PBMCs, taken 5 days after the yellow fever booster vaccination. The chain is built from TRBV28 and TRBJ2-6; D is perhaps TRBD1 (7 bases). The DNA of the CDR3 is TGTGCCAGCATGTCGGAGGGGGCGGGGGCCAACGTCCTGACTTTC. Amino acid sequence: CASMSEGAGANVLTF. The full variable domain, its missing parts supplied by reference TRBV28 and TRBJ2-6, is DVKVTQSSRYLVKRTGEKVFLECVQDMDHENMFWYRQDPGLGLRLIYFSYDVKMKEKGDIPEGYSVSREKKERFSLILESASTNQTSMYLCASMSEGAGANVLTFGAGSRLTVL.